The clone carrying this T cell receptor beta chain was counted a few times. No antigen is known for it. This sample is drawn from a study of regulatory T cells in long-lasting Graves disease. Broader study findings: Persistent cases favored TRBV28, TRBJ1-2 and TRBJ2-5.

Library construction for TCR beta used iRepertoire HTBI primers and Arm-PCR of CDR3 regions. Each CDR3 protein gets one entry after TCRdb re-called the multiplex PCR reads with MiXCR. The sample yields hundreds of thousands of distinct CDR3 sequences, 16% seen once. The sample's time point: newly diagnosed GD, antithyroid drugs for less than 3 months. From PBMCs, RNA was extracted and then used to make the TCR library. The CDR3 is made up of 15 amino acids. The germline V gene encodes CDR1 LNHNV and CDR2 YYDKDF (reference sequence). V was cut by 0 bases and J by 4 bases, with 12 bases left in between. The same sample was also used in a study of T cells in Graves' hyperthyroidism and ophthalmopathy. That study adds: Uncontrolled infection, other autoimmune disease, pregnancy or lactation led to exclusion. When the TCR CDR3 underwent first-round RT-PCR, the HTBI primer set was used.

This receptor was obtained from a woman aged 25-40 years with Graves disease. The rearrangement joins TRBV15 to TRBJ1-1, with D unresolved. Material: peripheral blood mononuclear cells (PBMCs), obtained at new diagnosis, from a patient treated with antithyroid drugs. CDR3 in amino acids: CATSREEGLITEAFF. CDR3 nucleotides: TGTGCCACCAGCAGAGAGGAGGGATTAATCACTGAAGCTTTCTTT.